Each of the 13 T cell receptor beta chains below was sequenced from the same sample in a study of PD-1 blockade in classical Hodgkin lymphoma. Sequencing used immunoSEQ multiplex PCR; TCRdb keeps in-frame clones, though not all of them. The data contain 30,000 or so clones, about four fifths of them singletons. Following autologous stem cell transplantation, relapse occurred in every patient, and exposure to brentuximab vedotin varied. This specimen consisted of peripheral blood mononuclear cells (PBMCs), obtained at baseline. The receptors here all came from a human donor with classical Hodgkin lymphoma.

The table lists this clone with many counts. V is TRBV13 and J is TRBJ2-5, with D perhaps being TRBD1 or TRBD2 (6 bases each). CDR1 and CDR2 from the germline V gene are PRHDT and FYEKMQ (reference sequence). V was trimmed by 2 bases and J by 4 bases, leaving 11 bases between them. CDR3 length: 14 amino acids. DNA of the CDR3: TGTGCCAGCAGCTTAAGGGGGGTGGGAGAGACCCAGTACTTC. This sequence encodes CASSLRGVGETQYF. The full variable domain, rest sourced from reference TRBV13 and TRBJ2-5, is AAGVIQSPRHLIKEKRETATLKCYPIPRHDTVYWYQQGPGQDPQFLISFYEKMQSDKGSIPDRFSAQQFSDYHSELNMSSLELGDSALYFCASSLRGVGETQYFGPGTRLLVL.

This clone appeared once. This rearrangement joins TRBV7-2 to TRBJ2-1; tentatively, D is TRBD2 (7 bases). The germline V and J ends were trimmed by 5 bases and 8 bases, with 16 bases remaining between them. Germline V gene data show CDR1 as SGHTA and CDR2 as FQGNSA. This CDR3 has 14 residues. The CDR3 reads CASSNLWGGDEQFF. The CDR3 coding sequence is TGTGCCAGCAGCAACCTATGGGGGGGCGATGAGCAGTTCTTC.

The gene calls are TRBV28 and TRBJ2-7; tentatively, D is TRBD1 or TRBD2 (6 bases each). CDR3 length: 15 amino acids. Germline V CDR1 and CDR2: MDHEN, SYDVKM. Trimming stripped 3 bases from V and 0 bases from J, with 12 bases between. For the CDR3, the DNA is TGTGCCAGCAGTTTCTCGGGGGCGCGCTCCTACGAGCAGTACTTC. Translated, it gives CASSFSGARSYEQYF.

This clone turned up a few times. Other nucleotide sequences from this sample produce the same CDR3. The V call is TRBV5-1, the J call TRBJ2-1; D is uncertain. Germline V gives CDR1 SGHRS, CDR2 YFSETQ. The CDR3 contains 15 residues. V shed 0 bases and J shed 0 bases, with 7 bases lying between them. CDR3 coding DNA: TGCGCCAGCAGCTTGGAAGCAAGCTCCTACAATGAGCAGTTCTTC. Amino acid sequence: CASSLEASSYNEQFF.

V and J are TRBV28 and TRBJ2-1; D remains ambiguous. Germline lookup yields CDR1 MDHEN and CDR2 SYDVKM. With 4 bases removed from V and 0 bases from J, the gap between germline ends came to 13 bases. The CDR3 is 16 amino acids. In nucleotides, the CDR3 is TGTGCCAGCAGTTCGAACGGAGCCGGCTCCTACAATGAGCAGTTCTTC. It specifies CASSSNGAGSYNEQFF. The full variable domain, in which reference TRBV28 and TRBJ2-1 provide the parts outside the CDR3, is DVKVTQSSRYLVKRTGEKVFLECVQDMDHENMFWYRQDPGLGLRLIYFSYDVKMKEKGDIPEGYSVSREKKERFSLILESASTNQTSMYLCASSSNGAGSYNEQFFGPGTRLTVL.

The genes are TRBV28 and TRBJ1-2, with D hard to call. Trimming left V 4 bases short and J 7 bases short, with 10 bases between. Germline V gene lookup returns CDR1 MDHEN and CDR2 SYDVKM. The CDR3 contains 12 residues. This chain's CDR3 is CASSWPVSGYTF. The CDR3 DNA sequence: TGTGCCAGCAGTTGGCCGGTTTCTGGCTACACCTTC.

The gene calls are TRBV7-2 and TRBJ2-3; 11 positions agree with TRBD2. The germline gives CDR1 SGHTA, CDR2 FQGNSA. The CDR3 totals 15 residues. The ends lost 1 base at V and 4 bases at J; junction bases unmatched: 1. CDR3 nucleotides: TGTGCCAGCAGCTTAGGGGGACTAGCGGCAGATACGCAGTATTTT. Protein product: CASSLGGLAADTQYF.

The rearrangement links TRBV7-3 to TRBJ2-6; D assignment may be TRBD1 or TRBD2 (5 bases each). Germline CDR1 and CDR2: SGHTA and FQGTGA. CDR3 length: 15 amino acids. The ends were cut back, 5 bases at V and 0 bases at J, with 8 bases in the middle. CDR3 sequence: CASSPGSSGANVLTF. CDR3 bases: TGTGCCAGCAGCCCAGGGAGCTCTGGGGCCAACGTCCTGACTTTC.

This clone was found a few times. The rearrangement links TRBV25-1 to TRBJ1-6; D unresolved. Germline CDR1 is MGHDK and CDR2 is SYGVNS. CDR3 size: 13 residues. CDR3 in amino acids: CATTPFENSPLHF. The CDR3 bases are TGTGCAACAACTCCTTTTGAGAATTCACCCCTCCACTTT. Complete variable domain (other parts from reference TRBV25-1 and TRBJ1-6): EADIYQTPRYLVIGTGKKITLECSQTMGHDKMYWYQQDPGMELHLIHYSYGVNSTEKGDLSSESTVSRIRTEHFPLTLESARPSHTSQYLCATTPFENSPLHFGNGTRLTVT.

This clone has just one count. The identical CDR3 is also encoded by other nucleotide sequences in the sample. The chain combines TRBV19 with TRBJ1-4; D remains unclear. The germline CDR1 and CDR2 sequences are LNHDA and SQIVND (reference sequence). This CDR3 region has 15 residues. The ends were cut back, 5 bases at V and 3 bases at J, with 13 bases in the middle. CDR3 sequence (DNA): TGTGCCAGTAGTCCTAACCGAGGGTCTAATGAAAAACTGTTTTTT. Translated, it gives CASSPNRGSNEKLFF. Drawing the rest from reference TRBV19 and TRBJ1-4, the complete variable domain is DGGITQSPKYLFRKEGQNVTLSCEQNLNHDAMYWYRQDPGQGLRLIYYSQIVNDFQKGDIAEGYSVSREKKESFPLTVTSAQKNPTAFYLCASSPNRGSNEKLFFGSGTQLSVL.

The rearrangement uses TRBV10-3 and TRBJ1-1; TRBD1 matches 7 bases. Germline loops: CDR1 ENHRY, CDR2 SYGVKD. The CDR3 covers 16 residues. The V and J ends lost 7 bases and 0 bases, in that order; junction bases with no gene match: 11. CDR3 sequence reads: CAITNRRGNMNTEAFF. The CDR3 DNA follows: TGTGCCATCACAAATCGCAGGGGGAACATGAACACTGAAGCTTTCTTT.

About this clone: This sample includes further DNA sequences coding for the same CDR3. The rearrangement joins TRBV2 to TRBJ1-5, with D unclear. V was trimmed by 4 bases and J by 3 bases, leaving 4 bases between them. Germline-derived CDR1 and CDR2 are SNHLY and FYNNEI. The CDR3 length is 12 residues. The CDR3: CASSGNNQPQHF. As DNA, the CDR3 is TGTGCCAGCAGTGGTAACAATCAGCCCCAGCATTTT.

CDR3 in amino acids: CASSLLLEGRVEQYF. The CDR3 region has the DNA TGCGCCAGCAGCCTACTTCTAGAGGGGCGCGTCGAGCAGTACTTC. This chain links TRBV4-1 with TRBJ2-7, with D possibly called TRBD1 or TRBD2 (5 bases each). Per the germline V gene, CDR1 is MGHRA and CDR2 is YSYEKL. The CDR3 extends over 15 amino acids. Trimming pared 4 bases from V and 6 bases from J, leaving 19 bases between.